This T cell receptor (beta chain) came from a study of blood T cell repertoires in COVID-19. Background on the study: The cDNA or gDNA used as material had been derived from T cells, B-cell-depleted T cells, or PBMCs.

Enrollment of patients from Seattle took place during active infection, with longitudinal follow-up. This CDR3 has 17 amino acids. Germline CDR1 reads SGDLS; CDR2 reads YYNGEE. V was pared by 4 bases and J by 4 bases, with 23 bases between. As processed by the authors: How many nucleated cells were present was estimated from reference gene primer amplification. Data came from immunoSEQ multiplex PCR; TCRdb stores just in-frame clones and leaves some out. The V and J calls and clone size come from that table; D and trimming were worked out from the DNA. The table includes about 200,000 clones, about 84% detected once.

The receptor was isolated from a woman at least 80 years old with COVID-19, enrolled during active disease. Sequences were obtained from peripheral blood. The chain links TRBV9 to TRBJ1-1; the D gene is possibly TRBD1 (5 bases). CDR3 residues: CASSLSGGGVLGTEAFF. For the CDR3, the DNA is TGTGCCAGCAGCCTCAGTGGTGGGGGGGTGTTAGGCACTGAAGCTTTCTTT.